The 22 T cell receptor beta chains given below trace back to one sample, sequenced in a study of blood T cells in healthy people across ages. A sample-barcoded 5' primer and a J-beta primer mix were used in a second PCR of roughly 6 to 11 cycles. TCRdb reanalysed the 5' RACE reads using MiXCR and keeps one entry per CDR3 protein. The data contain 800,000 to 950,000 distinct CDR3 sequences, roughly 29% of them seen just once; the ten biggest clones take up about a tenth. Another study also made use of these data, one on T cells of mothers and their children.

Sample: blood. The receptors derive from a woman aged 40 to 50 in good health.

This clonotype was detected a few times. The chain links TRBV19 to TRBJ1-2; perhaps TRBD1 as D (5 bases). The CDR3 totals 13 residues. Trimming pared 5 bases from V and 8 bases from J, leaving 15 bases between. CDR1 is LNHDA and CDR2 is SQIVND in the germline V gene (reference sequence). CDR3 amino acids: CASSWGKGGGYTF. The CDR3 DNA reads TGTGCCAGTAGTTGGGGGAAAGGAGGCGGCTACACCTTC. Together with reference TRBV19 and TRBJ1-2, the CDR3 gives the full variable domain: DGGITQSPKYLFRKEGQNVTLSCEQNLNHDAMYWYRQDPGQGLRLIYYSQIVNDFQKGDIAEGYSVSREKKESFPLTVTSAQKNPTAFYLCASSWGKGGGYTFGSGTRLTVV.

V is TRBV28 and J is TRBJ1-2; D ambiguous. CDR1 is MDHEN, CDR2 SYDVKM, per germline. V gave up 5 bases and J gave up 3 bases, with 13 bases separating them. This CDR3 is built from 14 residues. DNA of the CDR3: TGTGCCAGCAGTCCCGGCGGGTTGGACTATGGCTACACCTTC. Amino acids: CASSPGGLDYGYTF.

CDR3 nucleotide sequence: TGCAGTGCTAGAGATGGGAGGGAGGGTCAGCCCCAGCATTTT. Translating gives CSARDGREGQPQHF. This chain uses TRBV20-1 with TRBJ1-5; D ambiguous. The CDR3 extends over 14 amino acids. V gave up 0 bases and J gave up 6 bases, with 12 bases separating them. Per the germline V gene, CDR1 is DFQATT and CDR2 is SNEGSKA (reference sequence).

This clonotype turned up a few times. This chain links TRBV28 with TRBJ2-3; 11 bases are shared with TRBD2. CDR3 length: 18 amino acids. The ends lost 4 bases at V and 3 bases at J; junction bases unmatched: 12. Germline values: CDR1 MDHEN, CDR2 SYDVKM. The CDR3, as DNA: TGTGCCAGCAGTTCCACCCCCCGACTAGCGGGGTTAACAGATACGCAGTATTTT. Translating gives CASSSTPRLAGLTDTQYF. Based on the CDR3 plus reference TRBV28 and TRBJ2-3, the full variable domain is DVKVTQSSRYLVKRTGEKVFLECVQDMDHENMFWYRQDPGLGLRLIYFSYDVKMKEKGDIPEGYSVSREKKERFSLILESASTNQTSMYLCASSSTPRLAGLTDTQYFGPGTRLTVL.

This clonotype was seen a handful of times. V gene TRBV7-2 combines with J gene TRBJ2-1; 9 bases are shared with TRBD1. The germline V gene has CDR1 SGHTA and CDR2 FQGNSA. The CDR3 has 14 amino acids. The trim removed 7 bases at V and 3 bases at J, leaving 4 bases unmatched. The CDR3 here is CASNPGQGYNEQFF. In DNA, the CDR3 is TGTGCCAGCAATCCGGGACAGGGCTACAATGAGCAGTTCTTC.

V is TRBV20-1 and J is TRBJ2-3; 7 bases align to TRBD1. The CDR3 sequence is 18 residues long. V dropped 2 bases and J dropped 0; count of bases not matched to a gene: 14. Germline V gene data show CDR1 as DFQATT and CDR2 as SNEGSKA (reference sequence). The CDR3 protein is CSARPTGPGGISTDTQYF. The CDR3, as DNA: TGCAGTGCTAGACCCACCGGGCCAGGGGGTATCAGCACAGATACGCAGTATTTT.

This clonotype was found many times. CDR3 coding DNA: TGTGCCAGCAGCCGCTCGGGACAGGGGGCCAAAAACATTCAGTACTTC. Translating it yields CASSRSGQGAKNIQYF. This rearrangement joins TRBV14 to TRBJ2-4; TRBD1 matches at 10 bases. Germline loops: CDR1 SGHDN, CDR2 FVKESK. J lost 1 base, V lost 4 bases, and 4 bases had no gene match. CDR3 length equals 16 residues.

The J gene is TRBJ1-2, the V gene TRBV29-1; TRBD1 agrees at 8 bases. From germline, CDR1 is SQVTM and CDR2 ANQGSEA. After removal of 3 bases from V and 7 bases from J, the junction contained 7 bases not matched to a gene. This CDR3 contains 13 residues. CDR3 region: CSVDEQGAGGYTF. In nucleotides, the CDR3 is TGCAGCGTTGACGAGCAGGGGGCGGGTGGCTACACCTTC.

This clonotype was recorded at least ten times. The chain is built from TRBV20-1 and TRBJ2-3; 10 nucleotides match TRBD2. Germline CDR1 and CDR2: DFQATT and SNEGSKA (reference sequence). With V trimmed by 3 bases and J by 1 base, 4 bases remained unmatched. CDR3 length: 15 residues. In DNA form, the CDR3 reads TGCAGTGCTAGTGCCGGGACTAGCGGCACAGATACGCAGTATTTT. Translation gives CSASAGTSGTDTQYF.

The J gene is TRBJ2-1, the V gene TRBV30; D remains ambiguous. This CDR3 has 12 residues. V was clipped by 0 bases and J by 5 bases, with 5 bases between them. Germline V gene sequence: CDR1 GTSNPN, CDR2 SVGIG (reference sequence). The CDR3 region has the DNA TGTGCCTGGAGTGTACTGAACAATGAGCAGTTCTTC. Its protein product is CAWSVLNNEQFF.

This clonotype showed up just a few times. The CDR3 DNA follows: TGTGCCAGCAGTTTGATGGGGACTAGCGCCAATGAGCAGTTCTTC. This encodes CASSLMGTSANEQFF. The V call is TRBV12-3 or TRBV12-4, the J call TRBJ2-1; 10 bases are a match to TRBD2. After removal of 3 bases from V and 6 bases from J, the junction contained 5 bases not matched to a gene. The CDR3 has 15 residues.

This clonotype was picked up many times. This chain joins TRBV20-1 and TRBJ2-1; 8 bases align to TRBD2. The CDR3 is made up of 18 amino acids. V was pared by 0 bases and J by 0 bases, with 10 bases of the junction left unmatched. From germline, CDR1 is DFQATT and CDR2 SNEGSKA (reference sequence). The CDR3 loop is CSARDGGGPQYSYNEQFF. The CDR3 DNA reads as TGCAGTGCTAGAGATGGCGGGGGGCCCCAATACTCCTACAATGAGCAGTTCTTC.

The chain is built from TRBV10-3 and TRBJ2-1, with TRBD1 as a possible D gene (5 bases). The CDR3 extends over 13 amino acids. The germline V gene encodes CDR1 ENHRY and CDR2 SYGVKD. The V end was cut by 6 bases, the J end by 10 bases, with 16 bases between. The CDR3 loop is CAISRQSSYEQFF. The CDR3, as DNA: TGTGCCATCAGCCGACAGTCCTCCTACGAGCAGTTCTTC.

This clonotype was counted ten times or more. The chain uses TRBV28 and TRBJ1-2; 9 nucleotides line up with TRBD1. This CDR3 contains 12 residues. Trimming removed 10 bases from V and 8 bases from J; junction bases left unmatched: 8. In germline, CDR1 is MDHEN, CDR2 SYDVKM. The CDR3 DNA reads TGTGCCATCCGGGGACAGGGTGACGGCTACACCTTC. This sequence encodes CAIRGQGDGYTF.

J is TRBJ2-7 and V is TRBV20-1, with 8 bases identical to TRBD2. With V trimmed by 7 bases and J by 2 bases, 4 bases remained unmatched. CDR3 size: 12 residues. CDR1 and CDR2 (germline): DFQATT, SNEGSKA (reference sequence). DNA for the CDR3: TGCAGTGAGCGGGAGTTAACCTACGAGCAGTACTTC. Translation gives CSERELTYEQYF.

As regards this clonotype: One end of the junction fails to match germline, which may point to a read error. V is TRBV7-9 and J is TRBJ2-5; 7 nucleotides line up with TRBD1. Germline V gives CDR1 SEHNR, CDR2 FQNEAQ (reference sequence). This CDR3 contains 16 residues. The CDR3 DNA follows: TGTACCAGCAGCCAGGCGACCAGGGGGTTCCAAGAGACCCAGTACTTC. Its translation: CTSSQATRGFQETQYF.

This clonotype was seen only a few times. The rearrangement links TRBV28 to TRBJ2-1; 12 nucleotides align to TRBD2. The V gene end was trimmed by 9 bases and the J gene end by 7 bases; junction bases not matched to a gene: 10. Looked up from germline, CDR1 is MDHEN and CDR2 is SYDVKM. The CDR3 covers 15 residues. CDR3 DNA sequence: TGTGCCAGTCTCGCTAGCGGGGGGGCCGAGAATGAGCAGTTCTTC. Amino acid sequence: CASLASGGAENEQFF.

The chain combines TRBV29-1 with TRBJ1-1, with 9 bases lining up with TRBD1. Unmatched junction bases numbered 4, after V lost 7 bases and J lost 4 bases. CDR3 length equals 12 residues. The germline CDR1 and CDR2 sequences are SQVTM and ANQGSEA. This chain's CDR3 is CSGDRVGTEAFF. CDR3 bases: TGCAGCGGGGACAGGGTAGGCACTGAAGCTTTCTTT.

The chain employs TRBV20-1 and TRBJ1-2; D is possibly TRBD1 (6 bases). The CDR3 spans 13 residues. CDR1 is DFQATT and CDR2 is SNEGSKA in the germline V gene (reference sequence). With 3 bases removed from V and 1 base from J, the gap between germline ends came to 9 bases. The DNA for the CDR3 is TGCAGTGCTAGGGACAGCCGTAACTATGGCTACACCTTC. This gives the protein CSARDSRNYGYTF.

In this sample, this clonotype turned up a few times. The CDR3 DNA reads as TGCGCCAGCAGCCAAGTATCAGGGGGAGGGGACTATGGCTACACCTTC. Translating it yields CASSQVSGGGDYGYTF. This chain joins TRBV4-3 and TRBJ1-2; 7 positions agree with TRBD1. The V gene's germline CDR1 is LGHNA and CDR2 YSLEER. With V trimmed by 1 base and J by 3 bases, 8 bases remained unmatched. This CDR3 has 16 residues.

About this clonotype itself: This may come from a read error, since a much larger clone is one base off. The chain joins TRBV5-1 to TRBJ2-5; the D gene could be TRBD1 or TRBD2 (7 bases each). The CDR3 totals 13 residues. Germline V CDR1 and CDR2: SGHRS, YFSETQ. Trimming took 4 bases from V and 11 from J, leaving 18 bases between them. For the CDR3, the DNA is TGCGCCAGCAGCGCAGCGGGACAGAATGAGCAGTACTTC. Protein product: CASSAAGQNEQYF. The full variable domain, its missing parts supplied by reference TRBV5-1 and TRBJ2-5, is KAGVTQTPRYLIKTRGQQVTLSCSPISGHRSVSWYQQTPGQGLQFLFEYFSETQRNKGNFPGRFSGRQFSNSRSEMNVSTLELGDSALYLCASSAAGQNEQYFGPGTRLLVL.

This clonotype has only a few counts. V is TRBV10-3 and J is TRBJ2-7, with D maybe TRBD1 (5 bases). The CDR3 length is 13 residues. The V and J ends lost 6 bases and 0 bases respectively, with 9 bases between them. The germline CDR1 and CDR2 sequences are ENHRY and SYGVKD. The CDR3 nucleotides are TGTGCCATCAGCCGACAGTCCTCCTACGAGCAGTACTTC. This codes for CAISRQSSYEQYF.